The rows below give T cell receptor beta chains drawn from one sample of a study of T cell responses to AZD1222 COVID-19 vaccine. The repertoire was sequenced with immunoSEQ multiplex PCR; TCRdb's copy has only in-frame clones and lacks some. The table lists some 83,000 clones, about nine tenths of them singletons. Here the sequenced sample was peripheral blood, taken on day 0 of AZD1222 vaccination. These TCRs come from an adult in good health. Each CDR3 is given with its conserved first and last residue. Fields, in order: D gene, J gene, clone size, V gene, CDR3 protein, CDR3 DNA. D genes are given only for firm matches. The size entry is marked missing in some rows and otherwise reads once, few, many or a size class.

d_call: -; j_call: TRBJ1-2; clone_size: few; v_call: TRBV5-3; cdr3_aa: CARSPRGCLVADYGYTF; cdr3_nt: TGTGCCAGAAGCCCGAGGGGTTGTTTGGTGGCGGACTATGGCTACACCTTC
d_call: -; j_call: TRBJ1-4; clone_size: -; v_call: TRBV6-2/TRBV6-3; cdr3_aa: CASSYPVGEKLFF; cdr3_nt: TGTGCCAGCAGTTACCCGGTGGGTGAAAAACTGTTTTTT
d_call: -; j_call: TRBJ2-1; clone_size: -; v_call: TRBV6-4; cdr3_aa: CASSAGTNNEQFF; cdr3_nt: TGTGCCAGCAGTGCCGGGACAAACAATGAGCAGTTCTTC
d_call: TRBD2; j_call: TRBJ2-7; clone_size: -; v_call: TRBV19; cdr3_aa: CASSISSGGPYEQYF; cdr3_nt: TGTGCCAGTAGTATCTCTAGCGGGGGACCATACGAGCAGTACTTC
d_call: -; j_call: TRBJ1-1; clone_size: -; v_call: TRBV2; cdr3_aa: CASIKRGPEAFF; cdr3_nt: TGTGCCAGCATAAAGAGGGGACCTGAAGCTTTCTTT
d_call: -; j_call: TRBJ1-1; clone_size: -; v_call: TRBV5-1; cdr3_aa: CASSLGLKTSSLNTEAFF; cdr3_nt: TGCGCCAGCAGCCTTGGTTTAAAAACTTCCTCCCTCAACACTGAAGCTTTCTTT
d_call: -; j_call: TRBJ1-1; clone_size: -; v_call: TRBV6-5; cdr3_aa: CASSQARGNTEAFF; cdr3_nt: TGTGCCAGCAGTCAGGCCAGGGGGAACACTGAAGCTTTCTTT
d_call: -; j_call: TRBJ1-3; clone_size: -; v_call: TRBV18; cdr3_aa: CASRGISGNTIYF; cdr3_nt: TGTGCCAGTAGAGGAATCTCTGGAAACACCATATATTTT
d_call: -; j_call: TRBJ2-1; clone_size: -; v_call: TRBV27; cdr3_aa: CASSLIGGSYNEQFF; cdr3_nt: TGTGCCAGCAGTTTAATCGGGGGATCCTACAATGAGCAGTTCTTC
d_call: TRBD1; j_call: TRBJ1-1; clone_size: -; v_call: TRBV5-5; cdr3_aa: CASSTQGANTEAFF; cdr3_nt: TGTGCCAGCAGCACACAGGGGGCGAACACTGAAGCTTTCTTT
d_call: -; j_call: TRBJ1-6; clone_size: -; v_call: TRBV6-5; cdr3_aa: CASKQGPLYNSPLHF; cdr3_nt: TGTGCCAGCAAGCAGGGTCCCCTCTATAATTCACCCCTCCACTTT